This entry is about one T cell receptor (beta chain). The data were taken from a study of blood T cell repertoires in COVID-19. J was trimmed by 3 bases and V by 8 bases; bases with no gene match: 8. Per the germline V gene, CDR1 is SEHNR and CDR2 is FQNEAQ (reference sequence). The CDR3 sequence is 15 residues long. Original analysis: Amplified reference gene primers provided the basis for estimating nucleated cell counts. Sequencing was performed with immunoSEQ multiplex PCR; in TCRdb, only in-frame clones are kept and a portion is missing. For V, J and clone size, that table is used; D and trimming come from the DNA. The repertoire includes a few hundred thousand clones, more than 80% of them detected once, and about 1.3% sits in the top ten.

The source of this sequence is a woman aged 30 to 39 with COVID-19, enrolled during active disease. The V gene is TRBV7-9, the J gene TRBJ2-3; TRBD2 matches 10 bases. The sequenced sample consisted of peripheral blood. The CDR3 DNA is TGTGCCAGCGACCAAGCGGGGGGGCCGACAGATACGCAGTATTTT. Its translation: CASDQAGGPTDTQYF.